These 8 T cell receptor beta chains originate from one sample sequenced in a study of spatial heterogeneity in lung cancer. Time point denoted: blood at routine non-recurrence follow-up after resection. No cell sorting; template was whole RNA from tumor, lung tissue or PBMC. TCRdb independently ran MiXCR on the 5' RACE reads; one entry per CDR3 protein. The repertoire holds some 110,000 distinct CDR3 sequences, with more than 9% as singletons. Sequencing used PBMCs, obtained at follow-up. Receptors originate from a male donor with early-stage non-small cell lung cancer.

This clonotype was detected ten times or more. This chain's CDR3 is CASSWQEFSEQYF. In nucleotides, the CDR3 is TGCGCCAGCAGCTGGCAGGAATTCTCCGAGCAGTACTTC. This chain joins TRBV5-1 and TRBJ2-7; no reliable D call. The ends were cut back, 3 bases at V and 6 bases at J, with 13 bases in the middle. The CDR3 extends over 13 amino acids. Looked up from germline, CDR1 is SGHRS and CDR2 is YFSETQ. Variable domain in full (rest from reference TRBV5-1 and TRBJ2-7): KAGVTQTPRYLIKTRGQQVTLSCSPISGHRSVSWYQQTPGQGLQFLFEYFSETQRNKGNFPGRFSGRQFSNSRSEMNVSTLELGDSALYLCASSWQEFSEQYFGPGTRLTVT.

Written as DNA, the CDR3 is TGTGCCAGCAGCCCCTGCGGAAGGGTTGGCGAGCAGTTCTTC. Its translation is CASSPCGRVGEQFF. The V gene is TRBV21-1, the J gene TRBJ2-1; no check of the table's D call, TRBD2, against the DNA was made. TRBV21-1 is recorded as a pseudogene. This CDR3 has 14 residues.

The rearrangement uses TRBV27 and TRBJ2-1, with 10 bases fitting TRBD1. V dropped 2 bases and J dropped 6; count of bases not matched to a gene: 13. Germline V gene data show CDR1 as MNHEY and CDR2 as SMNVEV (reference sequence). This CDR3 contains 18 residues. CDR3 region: CASSLPLGTGVRSNEQFF. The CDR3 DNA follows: TGTGCCAGCAGTTTACCTCTTGGGACAGGGGTAAGAAGCAATGAGCAGTTCTTC.

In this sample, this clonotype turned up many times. In nucleotides, the CDR3 is TGCAGTGCTAGGGCTGACGCTGAAGCTTTCTTT. Translated, it gives CSARADAEAFF. The rearrangement joins TRBV20-1 to TRBJ1-1; the D is unclear. V lost 3 bases and J 6 bases, leaving 8 bases between the germline ends. Germline CDR1 DFQATT, CDR2 SNEGSKA (reference sequence). There are 11 residues in the CDR3.

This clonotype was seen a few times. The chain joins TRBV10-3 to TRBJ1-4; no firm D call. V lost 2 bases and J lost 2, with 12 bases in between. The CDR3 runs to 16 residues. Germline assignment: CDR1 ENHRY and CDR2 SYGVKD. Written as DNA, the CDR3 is TGTGCCATCAGTGAGACGAGGGTGGGGACTAATGAAAAACTGTTTTTT. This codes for CAISETRVGTNEKLFF.

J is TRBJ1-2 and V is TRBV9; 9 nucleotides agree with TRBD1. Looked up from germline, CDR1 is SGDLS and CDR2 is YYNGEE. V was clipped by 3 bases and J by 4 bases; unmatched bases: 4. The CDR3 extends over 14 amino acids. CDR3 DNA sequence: TGTGCCAGCAGCGCTACAGGGGGCGTCTATGGCTACACCTTC. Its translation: CASSATGGVYGYTF. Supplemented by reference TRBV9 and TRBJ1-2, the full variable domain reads DSGVTQTPKHLITATGQRVTLRCSPRSGDLSVYWYQQSLDQGLQFLIQYYNGEERAKGNILERFSAQQFPDLHSELNLSSLELGDSALYFCASSATGGVYGYTFGSGTRLTVV.

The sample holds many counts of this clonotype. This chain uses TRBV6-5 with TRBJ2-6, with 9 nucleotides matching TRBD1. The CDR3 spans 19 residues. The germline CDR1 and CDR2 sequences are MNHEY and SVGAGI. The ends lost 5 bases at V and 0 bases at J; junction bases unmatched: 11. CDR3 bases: TGTGCCAGCAGTACCGACGCCGGGACAGGGATCTCTGGGGCCAACGTCCTGACTTTC. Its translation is CASSTDAGTGISGANVLTF.

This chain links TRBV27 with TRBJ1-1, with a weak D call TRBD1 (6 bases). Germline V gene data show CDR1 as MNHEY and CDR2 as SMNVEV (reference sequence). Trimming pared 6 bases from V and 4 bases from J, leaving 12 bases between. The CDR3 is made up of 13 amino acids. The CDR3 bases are TGTGCCAGCAGAGCTCAGGGGTCCACTGAAGCTTTCTTT. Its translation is CASRAQGSTEAFF.